This T cell receptor beta chain was captured in a study of T cells in Graves' hyperthyroidism and ophthalmopathy. The CDR3 runs 13 residues. V lost 8 bases, J lost 5 bases, and 8 bases stayed unmatched. This clonotype was detected many times. Amplification yielded TCR beta CDR3 regions, with RNA transcripts as the source. HTBI primers were used for first-round RT-PCR of the TCR CDR3. MiXCR was run by TCRdb on the multiplex PCR reads, yielding one entry per CDR3 protein. The repertoire holds 300,000 to 450,000 distinct CDR3 sequences, around a quarter seen once, with around four fifths in the top ten. The sample taken for sequencing was blood. The V and J genes are TRBV12-3 or TRBV12-4 and TRBJ1-1; 7 nucleotides line up with TRBD1. This TCR was sampled from a man aged 50 to 59 with Graves' hyperthyroidism. CDR3 coding DNA: TGTGCCAGCTCATTTCAGGGGGGAACTGAAGCTTTCTTT. It codes for CASSFQGGTEAFF.